This T cell receptor beta chain was recovered during a study of blood T cells in healthy people across ages. Study as a whole: Template switching picked up about one barcoded beta molecule for each two T cells. Study-level findings and limits: Because donor CMV status was unknown, expanded clonotype changes were possibly confounded. Per million T cells, TCR beta diversity dropped about linearly as age rose.

The CDR3 extends over 15 amino acids. Germline values: CDR1 DFQATT, CDR2 SNEGSKA (reference sequence). V lost 6 bases to trimming and J lost 11 bases; unmatched junction nucleotides: 13. Using a J-beta primer mix together with a sample-barcoded 5' primer, a second PCR was run for about 6 to 12 cycles. TCRdb analysed the 5' RACE reads with MiXCR anew, one entry per CDR3 protein. The data contain some 780,000 distinct CDR3 sequences, around 50% of them singletons. Notes on this clonotype: The antigen remains undetermined.

Per sample, a minimum of 6.5 million PBMCs were isolated. Sequenced material: blood. The TCR was taken from a man in his forties in good health. This sequence joins TRBV20-1 and TRBJ2-5, with TRBD2 matching 15 bases. The CDR3 region is CSAPGLAGGGGEQYF. The DNA of the CDR3 is TGCAGTGCCCCGGGACTAGCGGGAGGTGGGGGTGAGCAGTACTTC.